These 2 T cell receptor beta chains were all obtained from the same sample, sequenced in a study of CD8 T cells in ankylosing spondylitis. Study observations and caveats: Apparently characteristic of ankylosing spondylitis blood was a TCR beta motif (under ten highly homologous variants).

Antigens for these TCRs are unknown. From the 5' RACE reads, TCRdb called clonotypes with MiXCR, one entry per CDR3 protein. The sample yields 450,000 or so distinct CDR3 sequences, roughly a quarter seen once. The specimen was blood, either unsorted or a sorted T cell fraction (not recorded which). All receptors derive from a male donor with ankylosing spondylitis.

J is TRBJ2-3 and V is TRBV24-1, with 9 bases that match TRBD1. The trim removed 5 bases at V and 2 bases at J, leaving 7 bases unmatched. Germline CDR1 and CDR2: KGHDR and SFDVKD. This CDR3 has 16 residues. The CDR3 spells CATSAPEQGATDTQYF. In DNA form, the CDR3 reads TGTGCCACCAGTGCTCCCGAACAGGGGGCCACAGATACGCAGTATTTT.

This clonotype was found many times. The V and J genes are TRBV20-1 and TRBJ1-1, with a tentative D call TRBD1 (5 bases). Germline-derived CDR1 and CDR2 are DFQATT and SNEGSKA (reference sequence). The CDR3 runs 14 residues. V was cut by 2 bases and J by 4 bases, with 14 bases left in between. CDR3 sequence reads: CSARRPGGTTEAFF. The DNA for the CDR3 is TGCAGTGCTAGAAGGCCGGGGGGGACCACTGAAGCTTTCTTT.